This TCR beta chain stems from a study of blood T cell repertoires in COVID-19. Study context: There were acute and convalescent COVID-19 samples, and they came from the United States, Italy and Spain. PBMCs, B-cell-depleted T cells, or T cells provided the cDNA or gDNA that made up the material.

The CDR3 is made up of 13 amino acids. Trimming removed 5 bases from V and 1 base from J, with 8 bases in between. Germline-derived CDR1 and CDR2 are MDHEN and SYDVKM. In the authors' methods: Scientists estimated how many nucleated cells there were by amplifying reference gene primers. Assay used: immunoSEQ multiplex PCR; TCRdb lists only in-frame clones, some missing. V, J and clone size were drawn from that table, and D and trimming were deduced from the DNA. The sample has some 110,000 clones, around 79% seen once. Sequences were obtained from peripheral blood. The origin of this receptor is a middle-aged man with acute or convalescent COVID-19. The V and J genes are TRBV28 and TRBJ1-1; D unclear. CDR3 region: CASSPGRNTEAFF. DNA of the CDR3: TGTGCCAGCAGTCCTGGGAGGAACACTGAAGCTTTCTTT. The full variable domain, with the rest looked up from reference TRBV28 and TRBJ1-1, is DVKVTQSSRYLVKRTGEKVFLECVQDMDHENMFWYRQDPGLGLRLIYFSYDVKMKEKGDIPEGYSVSREKKERFSLILESASTNQTSMYLCASSPGRNTEAFFGQGTRLTVV.